What follows are 9 T cell receptor beta chains derived from one specimen sequenced in a study of cytomegalovirus exposure and HLA in healthy donors. The PCR ran on 60 Vbeta and 13 Jbeta primers. Assay: immunoSEQ multiplex PCR; the TCRdb copy retains only in-frame clones and omits some. Counted here are about 300,000 clones, roughly 88% occurring once; the ten biggest clones make up 3.5% to 4%. Sequencing input: PBMCs. The source is a man in his forties in good health and CMV-seropositive.

The rearrangement joins TRBV2 to TRBJ2-1; 10 bases are shared with TRBD2. CDR1 is SNHLY, CDR2 FYNNEI, per germline. The CDR3 is made up of 14 amino acids. Trimming removed 6 bases from V and 4 bases from J; junction bases left unmatched: 3. The DNA for the CDR3 is TGTGCCAGCAGGGCTAGCGGGGGATACAATGAGCAGTTCTTC. This codes for CASRASGGYNEQFF.

The chain has TRBV14 and TRBJ2-7, with TRBD1 identical over 8 bases. The trim removed 6 bases at V and 7 bases at J, leaving 8 bases unmatched. The CDR3 spans 13 residues. Germline V gene sequence: CDR1 SGHDN, CDR2 FVKESK. This CDR3 reads CASRRTGSGEQYF. Here the CDR3 DNA reads TGTGCCAGCAGACGGACAGGGAGCGGTGAGCAGTACTTC.

CDR3 in amino acids: CASSQAPGAHEQYF. For the CDR3, the DNA is TGTGCCAGCAGCCAGGCGCCAGGGGCCCACGAGCAGTACTTC. The chain links TRBV28 to TRBJ2-7; a possible D gene is TRBD1 (6 bases). The CDR3 extends over 14 amino acids. Germline lookup yields CDR1 MDHEN and CDR2 SYDVKM. Trimming took off 6 bases at V and 5 bases at J, with 17 bases between the two ends.

V usage is TRBV29-1 and J usage is TRBJ2-3; 8 nucleotides align to TRBD1. The CDR3 runs to 14 residues. Germline V lookup: CDR1 SQVTM, CDR2 ANQGSEA. V was clipped by 3 bases and J by 4 bases; unmatched bases: 6. The chain's CDR3 is CSVDRGQVADTQYF. CDR3 coding DNA: TGCAGCGTTGACAGGGGGCAAGTGGCAGATACGCAGTATTTT.

This chain joins TRBV7-9 and TRBJ2-3; 7 bases fit TRBD2. This CDR3 comprises 15 residues. CDR1 is SEHNR, CDR2 FQNEAQ, per germline (reference sequence). J was trimmed by 6 bases and V by 5 bases; bases with no gene match: 11. CDR3 in DNA: TGTGCCAGCAGCCCACTGGGAGGGCGAGGGGATACGCAGTATTTT. As protein: CASSPLGGRGDTQYF.

A word on this clone: An end of the junction differs from the germline gene, which may be a read error. Additional DNA sequences in this sample encode the identical CDR3. V usage is TRBV7-9 and J usage is TRBJ2-7, with unresolved D. This CDR3 is built from 12 residues. The germline gives CDR1 SEHNR, CDR2 FQNEAQ (reference sequence). DNA of the CDR3: TGTTCCAGCAGCTTAGCTACCTACGAGCAGTACTTC. Protein product: CSSSLATYEQYF.

The V call is TRBV18, the J call TRBJ1-1, with D possibly matching TRBD1 (6 bases). CDR1 and CDR2 from the germline V gene are KGHSH and LQKENI. The CDR3 has 13 amino acids. Trimming cost V 6 bases and J 4 bases, with 12 bases left between them. Here the CDR3 DNA reads TGTGCCAGCTCCCTAGGGGGTGGCACTGAAGCTTTCTTT. Its translation is CASSLGGGTEAFF.

This sequence joins TRBV30 and TRBJ1-2; tentatively, D is TRBD1 (6 bases). Germline assignment: CDR1 GTSNPN and CDR2 SVGIG (reference sequence). The CDR3 is 13 residues long. Trimming stripped 2 bases from V and 4 bases from J, with 11 bases between. The chain's CDR3 is CAWSIDRRYGYTF. In DNA, the CDR3 is TGTGCCTGGAGTATCGACAGGCGCTATGGCTACACCTTC.

This rearrangement joins TRBV27 to TRBJ2-1; TRBD2 agrees at 7 bases. Germline trimming cut 4 bases from V and 9 bases from J; bases unmatched to any gene: 9. Germline CDR1 and CDR2: MNHEY and SMNVEV (reference sequence). The CDR3 has 14 amino acids. The CDR3 is CASSSLAARGEQFF. In DNA form, the CDR3 reads TGTGCCAGCAGTTCGCTAGCGGCCCGGGGTGAGCAGTTCTTC.